The next 13 T cell receptor beta chains were all read from a single sample in a study of shared clonotypes between healthy human individuals. Assay: immunoSEQ multiplex PCR; the TCRdb copy retains only in-frame clones and omits some. This table has a few million clones, roughly 92% appearing once. Sequenced sample: naive CD4+ T cells sorted from blood. Subset specified: CD45RA+ positively selected. These TCRs come from a man between 18 and 29 years old in good health.

This chain connects TRBV11-2 to TRBJ2-7; 7 bases line up with TRBD1. The CDR3 consists of 14 residues. Germline V gives CDR1 SGHAT, CDR2 FQNNGV. The V segment lost 3 bases and the J segment 3 bases; nucleotides outside the gene matches: 5. The CDR3 nucleotides read TGTGCCAGCAGCTTTGGGGACAGAAGCTACGAGCAGTACTTC. It codes for CASSFGDRSYEQYF.

The chain recombines TRBV25-1 with TRBJ1-1; no reliable D call. The V end lost 1 base, the J end lost 7 bases, and 13 bases lay between the germline ends. The CDR3 is 14 residues long. Looked up from germline, CDR1 is MGHDK and CDR2 is SYGVNS. CDR3 protein: CASSESALGLEAFF. The CDR3 nucleotides are TGTGCCAGCAGTGAATCCGCCCTCGGGCTTGAAGCTTTCTTT.

The chain uses TRBV7-9 and TRBJ2-7; D gene uncertain. The CDR3 loop spans 14 amino acids. Germline CDR1 SEHNR, CDR2 FQNEAQ (reference sequence). V lost 3 bases and J lost 6, with 15 bases in between. DNA for the CDR3: TGTGCCAGCAGCTTTTCCGGGTCTTATGGCGAGCAGTACTTC. Amino acids: CASSFSGSYGEQYF.

CDR3 DNA: TGCAGCCTGACAGCGGGGCCGAGAGAGACCCAGTACTTC. It specifies CSLTAGPRETQYF. The chain uses TRBV29-1 and TRBJ2-5, with TRBD2 matching 7 bases. CDR1 and CDR2 (germline): SQVTM, ANQGSEA. J was trimmed by 4 bases and V by 8 bases; bases with no gene match: 10. This CDR3 has 13 residues.

This sequence joins TRBV10-3 and TRBJ2-3; 10 nucleotides match TRBD1. The CDR3 length is 15 residues. Trimming at V came to 6 bases and at J to 5 bases, leaving 8 bases not matched to a gene. From germline, CDR1 is ENHRY and CDR2 SYGVKD. The CDR3 DNA is TGTGCCATCAGACCCTCGGGACAGGGGATAGATACGCAGTATTTT. Its protein product is CAIRPSGQGIDTQYF.

The chain links TRBV28 to TRBJ2-3; TRBD1 or TRBD2 may be the D gene (5 bases each). The CDR3 consists of 15 residues. CDR1 is MDHEN, CDR2 SYDVKM, per germline. V was shortened by 2 bases and J by 4 bases, with 13 bases between the two germline ends. CDR3 residues: CASSLGALGPDTQYF. CDR3 coding DNA: TGTGCCAGCAGTTTAGGGGCACTAGGCCCAGATACGCAGTATTTT.

This sequence joins TRBV5-1 and TRBJ2-7; 8 bases match TRBD2. The CDR3 has 19 amino acids. CDR1 and CDR2 from the germline V gene are SGHRS and YFSETQ. V gave up 4 bases and J gave up 1 base; unmatched junction bases: 19. The DNA for the CDR3 is TGCGCCAGCAGCCCTGGACTTTTGCGGGGCGGGGGGAAATCCTACGAGCAGTACTTC. Its translation is CASSPGLLRGGGKSYEQYF.

The rearrangement joins TRBV7-8 to TRBJ2-1, with D tentatively TRBD1 (6 bases). V was clipped by 0 bases and J by 9 bases, with 6 bases between them. The CDR3 is made up of 12 amino acids. Germline V CDR1 and CDR2: SGHVS, FQNEAQ. The chain's CDR3 is CASSLAGGEQFF. In DNA form, the CDR3 reads TGTGCCAGCAGCTTAGCAGGGGGTGAGCAGTTCTTC.

Concerning this clone: This sample also contains other DNA sequences that code for the same CDR3. V and J are TRBV18 and TRBJ1-1; unclear D gene. The germline V and J ends were trimmed by 6 bases and 2 bases, with 10 bases remaining between them. The CDR3 spans 13 residues. Per the germline V gene, CDR1 is KGHSH and CDR2 is LQKENI. CDR3 region: CASSPSPNTEAFF. CDR3 coding DNA: TGTGCCAGCTCCCCCTCACCAAACACTGAAGCTTTCTTT.

CDR3 region: CASGFGQGVFDEQFF. The CDR3 coding sequence is TGTGCTAGTGGTTTCGGGCAGGGAGTGTTCGATGAGCAGTTCTTC. V gene TRBV12-5 combines with J gene TRBJ2-1, with D tentatively TRBD1 or TRBD2 (5 bases each). V was trimmed by 3 bases and J by 8 bases, leaving 17 bases between them. Germline CDR1 is LGHNT and CDR2 is FRNRAP. The CDR3 loop spans 15 amino acids. Variable domain in full (rest from reference TRBV12-5 and TRBJ2-1): DARVTQTPRHKVTEMGQEVTMRCQPILGHNTVFWYRQTMMQGLELLAYFRNRAPLDDSGMPKDRFSAEMPDATLATLKIQPSEPRDSAVYFCASGFGQGVFDEQFFGPGTRLTVL.

The chain employs TRBV2 and TRBJ2-1; D is possibly TRBD2 (6 bases). The germline V gene encodes CDR1 SNHLY and CDR2 FYNNEI. The CDR3 contains 13 residues. V was cut by 8 bases and J by 0 bases, with 8 bases left in between. The CDR3 loop is CASPGLSYNEQFF. The CDR3 bases are TGTGCCAGCCCGGGACTCTCCTACAATGAGCAGTTCTTC.

Comment on this clone: In the same sample, other DNA sequences code for this CDR3. The CDR3 region has the DNA TGTGCCAGCAGAGCACAGGGGGGCACTGAAGCTTTCTTT. Its protein product is CASRAQGGTEAFF. V gene TRBV6-1 combines with J gene TRBJ1-1, with 8 positions matching TRBD1. CDR1 MNHNS and CDR2 SASEGT come from the germline V gene. V shed 6 bases, J shed 4 bases, and the junction held 4 bases outside the gene matches. The CDR3 contains 13 residues.

The CDR3 spells CASSYLGVQFF. CDR3 DNA: TGTGCCAGCAGTTACCTAGGAGTGCAGTTCTTC. The rearrangement links TRBV6-5 to TRBJ2-1; D is ambiguous. The V and J ends lost 2 bases and 12 bases respectively, with 8 bases between them. There are 11 residues in the CDR3. Looked up from germline, CDR1 is MNHEY and CDR2 is SVGAGI.